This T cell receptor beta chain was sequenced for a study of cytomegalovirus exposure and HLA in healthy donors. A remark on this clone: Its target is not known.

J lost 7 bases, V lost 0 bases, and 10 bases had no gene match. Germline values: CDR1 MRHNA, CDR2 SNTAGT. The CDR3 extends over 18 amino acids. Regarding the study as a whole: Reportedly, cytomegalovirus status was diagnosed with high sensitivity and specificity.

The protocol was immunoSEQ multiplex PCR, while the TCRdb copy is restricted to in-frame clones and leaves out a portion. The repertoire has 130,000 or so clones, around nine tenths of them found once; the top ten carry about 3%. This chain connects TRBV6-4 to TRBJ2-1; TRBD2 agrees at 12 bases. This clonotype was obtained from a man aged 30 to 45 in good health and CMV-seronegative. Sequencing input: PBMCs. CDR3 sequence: CASSDSLTSGGLWNEQFF. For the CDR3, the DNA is TGTGCCAGCAGTGACTCCCTAACTAGCGGGGGGCTCTGGAATGAGCAGTTCTTC.